The 8 T cell receptor beta chains reported below all come from one sample, sequenced in a study of post-analysis software for immune sequencing data. Whole-study results and caveats: TRBV5-6, TRBV5-1 and TRBV20-1 were among 4 or 5 TRBV segments more frequent in patients than controls.

Incorporated into the TCR beta cDNA libraries were unique molecular identifiers, which served to reduce PCR and sequencing biases. TCRdb re-derived calls from the PCR reads in MiXCR, one entry per CDR3 protein. The table lists 750,000 to 900,000 distinct CDR3 sequences, around 46% of them singletons. These receptors have no known antigen. The sequencing input was blood. All receptors come from a girl aged 10 to 17 with multiple sclerosis.

The CDR3 here is CSARPLGLANTYEQYF. The CDR3 DNA reads TGCAGTGCTAGACCCTTGGGACTAGCGAATACCTACGAGCAGTACTTC. The chain combines TRBV20-1 with TRBJ2-4, with TRBD2 matching 10 bases. The DNA end is a closer match to TRBJ2-7, so the J assignment may be wrong. This CDR3 has 16 amino acids. CDR1 is DFQATT and CDR2 is SNEGSKA in the germline V gene (reference sequence).

V gene TRBV11-1 combines with J gene TRBJ2-3; no clear D. Germline values: CDR1 SGHAT, CDR2 FQDESV (reference sequence). The CDR3 sequence is 16 residues long. V lost 1 base and J 0 bases, leaving 11 bases between the germline ends. Here the CDR3 reads CASSLGLRRSTDTQYF. The CDR3 DNA is TGTGCCAGCAGCTTAGGATTAAGGCGGAGCACAGATACGCAGTATTTT.

Only one count was recorded for this clonotype. The chain employs TRBV12-3 or TRBV12-4 and TRBJ2-2, with TRBD2 matching 10 bases. J lost 4 bases, V lost 3 bases, and 2 bases had no gene match. The CDR3 spans 15 residues. The CDR3 protein is CASSFASGSTGELFF. The CDR3 nucleotides are TGTGCCAGCAGTTTTGCTAGCGGGAGCACCGGGGAGCTGTTTTTT.

At least ten counts were recorded for this clonotype. The V and J genes are TRBV12-3 or TRBV12-4 and TRBJ1-5, with D perhaps matching TRBD1 (5 bases). V was cut by 0 bases and J by 1 base, with 7 bases left in between. CDR3 length: 15 residues. This chain's CDR3 is CASSLAGASNQPQHF. The CDR3 coding sequence is TGTGCCAGCAGTTTAGCAGGGGCGAGCAATCAGCCCCAGCATTTT.

The rearrangement uses TRBV29-1 and TRBJ2-7; D gene uncertain. V lost 5 bases and J 0 bases, leaving 11 bases between the germline ends. In germline, CDR1 is SQVTM, CDR2 ANQGSEA. CDR3 length equals 13 residues. The CDR3 DNA follows: TGCAGCGTTCTTACAGAGACCTCCTACGAGCAGTACTTC. This sequence encodes CSVLTETSYEQYF.

In this sample, this clonotype turned up a few times. The V call is TRBV3-1, the J call TRBJ2-7, with D unresolved. The CDR3 is 13 residues long. The germline V gene encodes CDR1 LGHDT and CDR2 YNNKEL (reference sequence). Trimming left V 0 bases short and J 7 bases short, with 10 bases between. This chain's CDR3 is CASSQDGREEQYF. The CDR3, as DNA: TGTGCCAGCAGCCAAGATGGTAGGGAAGAGCAGTACTTC.

This clonotype was seen a handful of times. This chain joins TRBV20-1 and TRBJ1-4; D unclear. The CDR3 spans 14 residues. Trimming took off 6 bases at V and 0 bases at J, with 11 bases between the two ends. The germline CDR1 and CDR2 sequences are DFQATT and SNEGSKA (reference sequence). CDR3: CSADSTATNEKLFF. CDR3 nucleotide sequence: TGCAGTGCGGATTCGACTGCAACTAATGAAAAACTGTTTTTT.

The chain is built from TRBV6-1 and TRBJ2-5; tentatively, D is TRBD2 (6 bases). This CDR3 comprises 14 residues. Per germline, CDR1 MNHNS and CDR2 SASEGT. The germline V and J ends were trimmed by 7 bases and 4 bases, with 16 bases remaining between them. Here the CDR3 reads CASKGAAGRETQYF. CDR3 DNA sequence: TGTGCCAGCAAAGGGGCGGCGGGGCGAGAGACCCAGTACTTC.